This T cell receptor (beta chain) was found in a study of blood T cell repertoires in COVID-19. Overall study: Collection of acute and convalescent COVID-19 samples took place in the United States, Italy and Spain.

The protocol was immunoSEQ multiplex PCR, while the TCRdb copy is restricted to in-frame clones and leaves out a portion. The data show over 250,000 clones, with approximately 86% seen just once and approximately 9.8% held by the top ten. The V gene's germline CDR1 is ENHRY and CDR2 SYGVKD. This CDR3 is built from 16 residues. Trimming left V 3 bases short and J 0 bases short, with 14 bases between. What was sequenced was peripheral blood. This TCR came from a man in his forties or fifties who had recovered from COVID-19. The chain recombines TRBV10-3 with TRBJ1-1, with D perhaps TRBD1 (5 bases). The CDR3 reads CAISEWGSAMNTEAFF. For the CDR3, the DNA is TGTGCCATCAGTGAATGGGGCAGCGCCATGAACACTGAAGCTTTCTTT.